This T cell receptor beta chain is drawn from a study of OX40 agonist ivuxolimab in advanced cancers. Assay used: immunoSEQ multiplex PCR; TCRdb lists only in-frame clones, some missing. The data contain more than 65,000 clones, approximately 88% of them singletons. Per germline, CDR1 KGHSH and CDR2 LQKENI. This CDR3 has 12 amino acids. Trimming removed 3 bases from V and 7 bases from J, with 9 bases in between. The clonotype was recovered from an adult with an advanced solid tumor such as melanoma, head and neck, liver or kidney cancer. The source material was CD4+ or CD8+ T cells sorted from blood, sampled in a trial of the OX40 agonist ivuxolimab. The gene calls are TRBV18 and TRBJ1-1; TRBD1 might be the D (5 bases). For the CDR3, the DNA is TGTGCCAGCTCACCTGACAGTAATGAAGCTTTCTTT. Protein sequence: CASSPDSNEAFF.